Sequencing of this T cell receptor beta chain was carried out in a study of cytomegalovirus exposure and HLA in healthy donors. Study-wide context: Tens of millions of unique TCR sequences came from HLA-typed donors in an early release.

This CDR3 has 12 residues. V lost 7 bases to trimming and J lost 3 bases, with 7 bases between them. The study, taken as a whole, reports: TCR beta chain V- and J-gene trimming was linked, in a later analysis, to a missense variant in DCLRE1C.

The PCR was carried out with 60 Vbeta primers and 13 Jbeta primers. TCRdb's copy holds only in-frame clones and misses some; the assay was immunoSEQ multiplex PCR. Here the sample spans about 94,000 clones, approximately 80% being singletons. This clone was seen a handful of times. The antigen remains unidentified. This sequence joins TRBV23-1 and TRBJ2-1, with unresolved D. TRBV23-1 falls under the ORF class, with uncertain function. The clonotype comes from a man aged 25-45 years in good health and CMV-seronegative. The sequenced sample consisted of PBMCs. The CDR3 bases are TGCGCCAGCATCCCGGGCTACAATGAGCAGTTCTTC. Its protein product is CASIPGYNEQFF.